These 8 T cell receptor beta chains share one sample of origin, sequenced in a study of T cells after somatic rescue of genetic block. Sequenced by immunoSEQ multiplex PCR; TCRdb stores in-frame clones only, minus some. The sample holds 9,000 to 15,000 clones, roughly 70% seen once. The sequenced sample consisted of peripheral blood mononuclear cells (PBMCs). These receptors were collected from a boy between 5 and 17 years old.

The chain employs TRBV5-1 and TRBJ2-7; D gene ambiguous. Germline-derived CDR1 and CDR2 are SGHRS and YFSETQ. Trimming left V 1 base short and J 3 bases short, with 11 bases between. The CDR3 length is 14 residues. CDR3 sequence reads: CASSLKDGYYEQYF. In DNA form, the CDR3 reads TGCGCCAGCAGCTTGAAGGACGGATACTACGAGCAGTACTTC.

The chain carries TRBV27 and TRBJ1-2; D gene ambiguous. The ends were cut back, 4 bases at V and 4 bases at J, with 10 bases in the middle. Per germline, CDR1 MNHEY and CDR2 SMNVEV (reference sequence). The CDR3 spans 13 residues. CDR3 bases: TGTGCCAGCAGTTCCGGACGGCTCTATGGCTACACCTTC. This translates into CASSSGRLYGYTF.

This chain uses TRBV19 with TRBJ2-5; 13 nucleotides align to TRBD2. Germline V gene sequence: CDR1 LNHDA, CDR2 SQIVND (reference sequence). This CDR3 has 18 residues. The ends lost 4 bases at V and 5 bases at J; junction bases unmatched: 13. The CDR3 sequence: CASSRYSGTSGARETQYF. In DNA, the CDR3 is TGTGCCAGTAGTAGATATTCCGGGACTAGCGGGGCACGGGAGACCCAGTACTTC.

DNA of the CDR3: TGTGCCTGGGCCGCCGGGGGGAGCCACACCGGGGAGCTGTTTTTT. This translates into CAWAAGGSHTGELFF. This chain joins TRBV30 and TRBJ2-2, with 7 positions matching TRBD2. Germline CDR1 and CDR2: GTSNPN and SVGIG (reference sequence). V was clipped by 5 bases and J by 3 bases; unmatched bases: 9. The CDR3 is made up of 15 amino acids.

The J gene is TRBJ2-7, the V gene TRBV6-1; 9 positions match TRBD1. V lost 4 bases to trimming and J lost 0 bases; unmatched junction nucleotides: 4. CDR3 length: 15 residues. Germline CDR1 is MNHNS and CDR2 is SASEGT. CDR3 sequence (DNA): TGTGCCAGCAGTGTTGGACAGGGGAGCTCCTACGAGCAGTACTTC. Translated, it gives CASSVGQGSSYEQYF.

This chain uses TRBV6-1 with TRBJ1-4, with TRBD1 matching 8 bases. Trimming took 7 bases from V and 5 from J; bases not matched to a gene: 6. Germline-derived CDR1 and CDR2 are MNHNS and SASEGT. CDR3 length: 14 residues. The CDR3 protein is CASKIQGGNEKLFF. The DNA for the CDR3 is TGTGCCAGCAAGATACAGGGGGGAAATGAAAAACTGTTTTTT.

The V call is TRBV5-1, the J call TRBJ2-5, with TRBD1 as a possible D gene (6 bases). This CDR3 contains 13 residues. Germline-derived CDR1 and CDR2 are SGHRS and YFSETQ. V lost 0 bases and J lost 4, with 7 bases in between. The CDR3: CASSLEGVETQYF. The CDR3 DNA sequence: TGCGCCAGCAGCTTGGAGGGGGTAGAGACCCAGTACTTC.

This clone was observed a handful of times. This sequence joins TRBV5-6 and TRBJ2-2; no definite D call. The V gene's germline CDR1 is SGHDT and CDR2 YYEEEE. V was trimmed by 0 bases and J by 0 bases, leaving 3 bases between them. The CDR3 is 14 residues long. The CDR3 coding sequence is TGTGCCAGCAGCTTGGAAGCGAACACCGGGGAGCTGTTTTTT. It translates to CASSLEANTGELFF.